The 30 T cell receptor beta chains below were found in one sample sequenced in a study of blood T cell repertoires in COVID-19. Produced via immunoSEQ multiplex PCR; TCRdb's table is partial and in-frame only. The data hold 35,000 to 45,000 clones, with roughly 80% observed a single time. Source material: peripheral blood. Receptors originate from a woman in her 70s with acute or convalescent COVID-19.

The gene calls are TRBV10-2 and TRBJ1-1; no clear D gene. V lost 8 bases, J lost 3 bases, and 10 bases lay in between. This CDR3 spans 12 amino acids. Germline V gene sequence: CDR1 WSHSY, CDR2 SAAADI. The CDR3 DNA sequence: TGCGCCAGCTTAAAGGGAGACACTGAAGCTTTCTTT. Its translation is CASLKGDTEAFF.

The chain couples TRBV24-1 to TRBJ1-5; 8 bases agree with TRBD1. Per germline, CDR1 KGHDR and CDR2 SFDVKD. V lost 4 bases and J lost 0; bases outside the gene matches: 1. The CDR3 covers 15 residues. CDR3 sequence reads: CATSDTGGSNQPQHF. The CDR3 DNA sequence: TGTGCCACCAGTGACACAGGGGGTAGCAATCAGCCCCAGCATTTT.

There are a few counts of this clone. The rearrangement joins TRBV28 to TRBJ2-3; D call uncertain. CDR1 is MDHEN and CDR2 is SYDVKM in the germline V gene. Trimming pared 8 bases from V and 6 bases from J, leaving 21 bases between. The CDR3 sequence is 15 residues long. The CDR3 nucleotides are TGTGCCAGCTCGTCGGAAGGCCTAGGATCGGATACGCAGTATTTT. Translating gives CASSSEGLGSDTQYF.

This chain joins TRBV2 and TRBJ1-2, with D perhaps matching TRBD1 (5 bases). Germline assignment: CDR1 SNHLY and CDR2 FYNNEI. V shed 4 bases and J shed 4 bases, with 10 bases lying between them. This CDR3 has 13 residues. The CDR3 is CASSATGTYGYTF. Here the CDR3 DNA reads TGTGCCAGCAGTGCCACAGGAACCTATGGCTACACCTTC.

This chain connects TRBV3-1 (or the pseudogene TRBV3-2) to TRBJ2-3; D unclear. V was trimmed by 4 bases and J by 5 bases, leaving 7 bases between them. Germline V CDR1 and CDR2: LGHDT, YNNKEL (reference sequence). The CDR3 has 12 amino acids. DNA of the CDR3: TGTGCCAGCAGCCTCAGCGAAGATACGCAGTATTTT. Its translation: CASSLSEDTQYF.

The chain employs TRBV10-3 and TRBJ2-5; D is uncertain. From germline, CDR1 is ENHRY and CDR2 SYGVKD. This CDR3 spans 14 amino acids. Trimming removed 0 bases at V and 2 bases at J, with 7 bases between. The CDR3 is CAISESNRQETQYF. The CDR3 nucleotides read TGTGCCATCAGTGAGTCGAACAGACAAGAGACCCAGTACTTC.

The chain is built from TRBV6-5 and TRBJ2-5; 8 positions agree with TRBD1. This CDR3 has 15 residues. The V gene's germline CDR1 is MNHEY and CDR2 SVGAGI. The V segment lost 2 bases and the J segment 5 bases; nucleotides outside the gene matches: 7. CDR3: CASSYEGQGLETQYF. CDR3 DNA: TGTGCCAGCAGTTACGAAGGACAGGGATTGGAGACCCAGTACTTC.

This rearrangement joins TRBV6-5 to TRBJ1-2, with 7 bases that match TRBD1. J gave up 4 bases and V 5 bases, and 10 bases lay outside the gene matches. Germline V gene sequence: CDR1 MNHEY, CDR2 SVGAGI. CDR3 length equals 15 residues. CDR3 coding DNA: TGTGCCAGCAGTCGCACAACGGACAGGAGCTATGGCTACACCTTC. Its protein is CASSRTTDRSYGYTF.

The CDR3 nucleotides are TGTGCCAGCTCACCGGAGGGAGTTGAGCAGTTCTTC. This sequence encodes CASSPEGVEQFF. The chain combines TRBV18 with TRBJ2-1; D possibly corresponds to TRBD2 (6 bases). The CDR3 covers 12 residues. The ends were cut back, 3 bases at V and 9 bases at J, with 9 bases in the middle. Germline lookup yields CDR1 KGHSH and CDR2 LQKENI. Full variable domain (missing parts from reference TRBV18 and TRBJ2-1): NAGVMQNPRHLVRRRGQEARLRCSPMKGHSHVYWYRQLPEEGLKFMVYLQKENIIDESGMPKERFSAEFPKEGPSILRIQQVVRGDSAAYFCASSPEGVEQFFGPGTRLTVL.

The table lists this clone with a count of one. The chain carries TRBV28 and TRBJ2-3; 7 bases fit TRBD2. Germline CDR1 and CDR2: MDHEN and SYDVKM. The CDR3 extends over 16 amino acids. V trimming: 7 bases; J trimming: 4 bases; junction bases outside the gene matches: 14. The CDR3 is CASTPPGLVGSDTQYF. The CDR3 region has the DNA TGTGCCAGCACCCCCCCCGGACTAGTCGGGTCAGATACGCAGTATTTT. Complete variable domain (other parts from reference TRBV28 and TRBJ2-3): DVKVTQSSRYLVKRTGEKVFLECVQDMDHENMFWYRQDPGLGLRLIYFSYDVKMKEKGDIPEGYSVSREKKERFSLILESASTNQTSMYLCASTPPGLVGSDTQYFGPGTRLTVL.

The chain links TRBV27 to TRBJ2-7; 10 bases map to TRBD2. V trimming: 1 base; J trimming: 1 base; junction bases outside the gene matches: 7. CDR1 MNHEY and CDR2 SMNVEV come from the germline V gene (reference sequence). This CDR3 has 17 amino acids. CDR3 sequence reads: CASSLLASGSGSYEQYF. Here the CDR3 DNA reads TGTGCCAGCAGTTTATTGGCTAGCGGGAGTGGTTCCTACGAGCAGTACTTC.

The chain recombines TRBV6-5 with TRBJ2-1; TRBD1 matches 9 bases. Losses at the gene ends were 0 bases for V and 5 bases for J; bases not matched to a gene: 2. The CDR3 extends over 15 amino acids. Per germline, CDR1 MNHEY and CDR2 SVGAGI. DNA for the CDR3: TGTGCCAGCAGTTACTCGGGACAGGGTAACAATGAGCAGTTCTTC. Amino acid sequence: CASSYSGQGNNEQFF.

Of note for this clone: This CDR3 is also generated by other DNA sequences in the sample. The DNA of the CDR3 is TGTGCCAGCAGTCTACAGGGCCGGACTGAAGCTTTCTTT. Translation gives CASSLQGRTEAFF. The chain recombines TRBV12-3 or TRBV12-4 with TRBJ1-1; tentative D call: TRBD1 (6 bases). The CDR3 covers 13 residues. The V end was cut by 5 bases, the J end by 5 bases, with 12 bases between.

This clone has only one observation. The chain recombines TRBV4-1 with TRBJ2-7; 12 positions agree with TRBD2. CDR1 is MGHRA and CDR2 is YSYEKL in the germline V gene. V lost 3 bases and J lost 0; bases outside the gene matches: 3. The CDR3 totals 16 residues. The CDR3 here is CASSHGLAGSSYEQYF. The CDR3, as DNA: TGCGCCAGCAGCCACGGACTAGCGGGGAGCTCCTACGAGCAGTACTTC.

This clone has a handful of counts. The J gene is TRBJ1-2, the V gene TRBV6-6; 7 nucleotides match TRBD1. Germline loops: CDR1 MNHNY, CDR2 SVGAGI (reference sequence). V gave up 5 bases and J gave up 3 bases; unmatched junction bases: 15. The CDR3 has 17 residues. This chain's CDR3 is CASSPWGQIIGYYGYTF. The CDR3 DNA is TGTGCCAGCAGTCCCTGGGGACAGATCATTGGGTACTATGGCTACACCTTC.

The rearrangement joins TRBV7-8 to TRBJ1-3; 9 nucleotides line up with TRBD1. V lost 5 bases and J lost 1; bases outside the gene matches: 3. Per the germline V gene, CDR1 is SGHVS and CDR2 is FQNEAQ. This CDR3 spans 15 amino acids. The CDR3 DNA reads TGTGCCAGCAGCCCCGGGACAGGGTCTGGAAACACCATATATTTT. Its translation is CASSPGTGSGNTIYF.

This clone occurred a few times. This chain uses TRBV7-9 with TRBJ2-1; 8 nucleotides line up with TRBD2. The germline V gene has CDR1 SEHNR and CDR2 FQNEAQ (reference sequence). V shed 5 bases and J 6 bases; nucleotides not matched to a gene: 12. CDR3 length: 16 amino acids. CDR3 residues: CASSPGGLAFLNEQFF. In DNA form, the CDR3 reads TGTGCCAGCAGCCCGGGGGGGCTAGCGTTCCTCAATGAGCAGTTCTTC. Together with reference TRBV7-9 and TRBJ2-1, the CDR3 gives the full variable domain: DTGVSQNPRHKITKRGQNVTFRCDPISEHNRLYWYRQTLGQGPEFLTYFQNEAQLEKSRLLSDRFSAERPKGSFSTLEIQRTEQGDSAMYLCASSPGGLAFLNEQFFGPGTRLTVL.

The V and J genes are TRBV19 and TRBJ1-2; no clear D. CDR3 length: 14 amino acids. Between the trimmed V and J ends, which lost 7 bases and 3 bases, there was a span of 15 bases. Germline CDR1 reads LNHDA; CDR2 reads SQIVND (reference sequence). CDR3 region: CASNPSWRDYGYTF. Here the CDR3 DNA reads TGTGCCAGTAACCCCTCCTGGAGGGACTATGGCTACACCTTC.

This chain links TRBV28 with TRBJ1-4; D gene uncertain. CDR1 and CDR2 from the germline V gene are MDHEN and SYDVKM. V lost 3 bases, J lost 6 bases, and 11 bases lay in between. The CDR3 covers 14 residues. Here the CDR3 reads CASSLEQSYEKLFF. The CDR3 region has the DNA TGTGCCAGCAGTTTGGAGCAGTCTTATGAAAAACTGTTTTTT.

This sequence joins TRBV18 and TRBJ2-1; 12 bases map to TRBD2. V dropped 5 bases and J dropped 10; count of bases not matched to a gene: 6. The CDR3 loop spans 14 amino acids. Germline assignment: CDR1 KGHSH and CDR2 LQKENI. The CDR3 DNA sequence: TGTGCCAGCTCAGGGACTAGCGGGTCGGGAGAGCAGTTCTTC. Translating it yields CASSGTSGSGEQFF.

The chain employs TRBV19 and TRBJ1-1; tentative D call: TRBD1 (6 bases). The CDR3 totals 14 residues. The V gene lost 7 bases and the J gene lost 0 bases, with 12 bases spanning the gap. From germline, CDR1 is LNHDA and CDR2 SQIVND (reference sequence). CDR3 sequence (DNA): TGTGCCAGTACCGGTGACAGGCTGAACACTGAAGCTTTCTTT. This gives the protein CASTGDRLNTEAFF.

This chain connects TRBV30 to TRBJ1-5, with D possibly TRBD1 on 6 matching bases. CDR1 is GTSNPN, CDR2 SVGIG, per germline (reference sequence). V dropped 3 bases and J dropped 4 bases, with 10 bases sitting between them. This CDR3 is 13 amino acids long. As DNA, the CDR3 is TGTGCCTGGAGCGGGGGGGCGAATCAGCCCCAGCATTTT. It encodes CAWSGGANQPQHF.

The chain links TRBV5-1 to TRBJ1-1; TRBD1 matches 10 bases. J gave up 8 bases and V 0 bases, and 4 bases lay outside the gene matches. CDR3 length: 14 amino acids. The germline CDR1 and CDR2 sequences are SGHRS and YFSETQ. The DNA for the CDR3 is TGCGCCAGCAGCTTGGGGACAGGGGGAGACGAAGCTTTCTTT. This codes for CASSLGTGGDEAFF.

The gene calls are TRBV9 and TRBJ1-5, with a possible D match to TRBD1 (5 bases). This CDR3 comprises 14 residues. The germline gives CDR1 SGDLS, CDR2 YYNGEE. Trimming stripped 3 bases from V and 4 bases from J, with 11 bases between. The chain's CDR3 is CASSGGEDNQPQHF. DNA for the CDR3: TGTGCCAGCAGCGGAGGGGAGGATAATCAGCCCCAGCATTTT.

A single count supports this clone. The chain couples TRBV5-8 to TRBJ1-4; no clear D. The CDR3 is 15 amino acids. Germline CDR1 reads SGHTS; CDR2 reads YDEGEE. The ends were cut back, 4 bases at V and 0 bases at J, with 10 bases in the middle. The CDR3 nucleotides read TGTGCCAGCAGCGCGGGGTTTGCAACTAATGAAAAACTGTTTTTT. It is translated as CASSAGFATNEKLFF.

The chain recombines TRBV2 with TRBJ1-5; perhaps TRBD1 as D (6 bases). This CDR3 is 14 amino acids long. Germline assignment: CDR1 SNHLY and CDR2 FYNNEI. V lost 6 bases and J 5 bases, leaving 14 bases between the germline ends. The CDR3 nucleotides are TGTGCCAGCAGCGCCCGAGAGGGGGATCAGCCCCAGCATTTT. Translating it yields CASSAREGDQPQHF.

V gene TRBV19 combines with J gene TRBJ2-1, with TRBD2 identical over 15 bases. V trimming: 5 bases; J trimming: 1 base; junction bases outside the gene matches: 3. The CDR3 runs 17 residues. CDR1 LNHDA and CDR2 SQIVND come from the germline V gene (reference sequence). The CDR3 loop reads CASSLGLAGGSYNEQFF. CDR3 bases: TGTGCCAGTAGTTTGGGACTAGCGGGGGGTTCCTACAATGAGCAGTTCTTC. The whole variable domain, remainder taken from reference TRBV19 and TRBJ2-1, is DGGITQSPKYLFRKEGQNVTLSCEQNLNHDAMYWYRQDPGQGLRLIYYSQIVNDFQKGDIAEGYSVSREKKESFPLTVTSAQKNPTAFYLCASSLGLAGGSYNEQFFGPGTRLTVL.

V gene TRBV7-3 combines with J gene TRBJ2-1, with 8 bases fitting TRBD1. From germline, CDR1 is SGHTA and CDR2 FQGTGA. J gave up 7 bases and V 5 bases, and 7 bases lay outside the gene matches. The CDR3 has 14 residues. The CDR3 loop reads CASSRGQGLNEQFF. For the CDR3, the DNA is TGTGCCAGCAGCCGTGGACAGGGTCTTAATGAGCAGTTCTTC.

This clone appeared once. V usage is TRBV6-5 and J usage is TRBJ2-5, with TRBD1 as a possible D gene (5 bases). Germline V gives CDR1 MNHEY, CDR2 SVGAGI. This CDR3 is 13 amino acids long. V lost 6 bases, J lost 5 bases, and 13 bases lay in between. As DNA, the CDR3 is TGTGCCAGCAGATATGGGGCAGGGGAGACCCAGTACTTC. It specifies CASRYGAGETQYF.

The chain uses TRBV6-1 and TRBJ2-3; the match to TRBD2 covers 8 bases. The V and J ends lost 1 base and 6 bases, in that order; junction bases with no gene match: 3. The CDR3 runs to 14 residues. CDR1 and CDR2 (germline): MNHNS, SASEGT. DNA of the CDR3: TGTGCCAGCAGTGAAGGAGCGGGAGCGGATACGCAGTATTTT. Translating it yields CASSEGAGADTQYF.